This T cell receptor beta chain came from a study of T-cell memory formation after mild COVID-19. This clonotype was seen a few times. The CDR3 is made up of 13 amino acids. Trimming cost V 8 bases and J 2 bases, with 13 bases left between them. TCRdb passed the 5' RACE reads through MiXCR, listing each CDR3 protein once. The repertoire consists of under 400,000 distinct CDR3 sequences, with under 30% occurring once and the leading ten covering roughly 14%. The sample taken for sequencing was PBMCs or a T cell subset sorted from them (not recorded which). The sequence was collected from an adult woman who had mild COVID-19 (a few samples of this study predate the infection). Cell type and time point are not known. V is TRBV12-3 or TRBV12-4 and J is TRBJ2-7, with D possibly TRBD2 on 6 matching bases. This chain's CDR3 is CASGGRRAYEQYF. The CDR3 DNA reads TGTGCCAGCGGCGGCAGGAGGGCCTACGAGCAGTACTTC.